Shown below are 23 T cell receptor beta chains from a single sample sequenced in a study of cytomegalovirus exposure and HLA in healthy donors. PCR was performed using 60 Vbeta and 13 Jbeta primers. Clones were read by immunoSEQ multiplex PCR, and TCRdb kept only the in-frame ones, dropping some. The table lists 150,000 to 200,000 clones, around 86% of them singletons. The sequenced material came from PBMCs. These receptors all come from a human donor in good health.

This chain connects TRBV5-1 to TRBJ2-3; D may be TRBD2 (6 bases). Germline CDR1 SGHRS, CDR2 YFSETQ. The CDR3 is made up of 14 amino acids. Trimming pared 4 bases from V and 3 bases from J, leaving 12 bases between. The CDR3 loop reads CASSRGGETDTQYF. CDR3 DNA: TGCGCCAGCAGCCGAGGCGGGGAAACAGATACGCAGTATTTT.

The rearrangement links TRBV5-4 to TRBJ1-1; TRBD1 might be the D (5 bases). The CDR3 length is 14 residues. Germline V CDR1 and CDR2: SGHNT, YYREEE (reference sequence). V dropped 0 bases and J dropped 6 bases, with 12 bases sitting between them. The CDR3 DNA reads TGTGCCAGCAGCTTGGGGGGGGTTGGGGCTGAAGCTTTCTTT. It is translated as CASSLGGVGAEAFF.

This chain joins TRBV27 and TRBJ1-2; TRBD1 aligns across 9 bases. CDR3 size: 15 residues. CDR1 is MNHEY and CDR2 is SMNVEV in the germline V gene (reference sequence). Trimming removed 5 bases from V and 5 bases from J; junction bases left unmatched: 9. The CDR3: CASSITGTGLYGYTF. In DNA, the CDR3 is TGTGCCAGCAGTATCACCGGGACAGGGTTATATGGCTACACCTTC.

This clone has more than one count but fewer than ten. This sequence joins TRBV6-1 and TRBJ2-7; TRBD2 matches 8 bases. The CDR3 runs to 15 residues. V was clipped by 6 bases and J by 6 bases; unmatched bases: 13. Looked up from germline, CDR1 is MNHNS and CDR2 is SASEGT. DNA of the CDR3: TGTGCCAGCAGGGGGGGGTTTAGCGGGGCTCGCGAGCAGTACTTC. This sequence encodes CASRGGFSGAREQYF.

This clone occurred once. This chain links TRBV9 with TRBJ2-1; TRBD2 agrees at 10 bases. This CDR3 is built from 15 residues. The V gene's germline CDR1 is SGDLS and CDR2 YYNGEE. V trimming: 3 bases; J trimming: 8 bases; junction bases outside the gene matches: 8. CDR3 amino acids: CASSAGLALGDEQFF. In DNA form, the CDR3 reads TGTGCCAGCAGCGCGGGACTAGCGTTAGGCGATGAGCAGTTCTTC.

V usage is TRBV2 and J usage is TRBJ1-2, with a possible D match to TRBD1 (6 bases). Germline V CDR1 and CDR2: SNHLY, FYNNEI. This CDR3 has 16 residues. Trimming shortened V by 1 base and J by 7 bases, and 19 bases separated the two germline ends. The CDR3 loop reads CASSEDYWGGLSGYTF. Here the CDR3 DNA reads TGTGCCAGCAGTGAAGACTATTGGGGGGGCCTTAGTGGCTACACCTTC.

The chain carries TRBV4-1 and TRBJ2-3; a possible D gene is TRBD2 (7 bases). V was cut by 1 base and J by 4 bases, with 15 bases left in between. The CDR3 contains 16 residues. The V gene's germline CDR1 is MGHRA and CDR2 YSYEKL. This chain's CDR3 is CASSQGGTLASDTQYF. CDR3 DNA: TGCGCCAGCAGCCAAGGGGGGACACTAGCGTCAGATACGCAGTATTTT.

This clone was observed once. DNA for the CDR3: TGTGCCAGCAGTGACTCTAGGGGCGGAAGCTCCTACAATGAGCAGTTCTTC. Residues: CASSDSRGGSSYNEQFF. This sequence joins TRBV6-4 and TRBJ2-1; tentatively, D is TRBD1 (5 bases). The germline V gene encodes CDR1 MRHNA and CDR2 SNTAGT. Trimming left V 0 bases short and J 0 bases short, with 12 bases between. The CDR3 covers 17 residues.

The rearrangement uses TRBV4-1 and TRBJ1-2, with D perhaps TRBD1 (5 bases). CDR3 length: 15 amino acids. Germline CDR1 and CDR2: MGHRA and YSYEKL. The V end was cut by 0 bases, the J end by 7 bases, with 15 bases between. As DNA, the CDR3 is TGCGCCAGCAGCCAAGAGACAGATCTAACTATTGGCTACACCTTC. Encoded protein: CASSQETDLTIGYTF.

The genes are TRBV7-9 and TRBJ2-1, with 8 nucleotides matching TRBD2. CDR3 size: 18 residues. Losses at the gene ends were 6 bases for V and 0 bases for J; bases not matched to a gene: 13. CDR1 and CDR2 (germline): SEHNR, FQNEAQ (reference sequence). CDR3 nucleotides: TGTGCCAGCAGTTCGGGGGGGCGGGGCCAGGGCTCCTACAATGAGCAGTTCTTC. The encoded protein is CASSSGGRGQGSYNEQFF.

The chain employs TRBV5-5 and TRBJ1-2; D perhaps matches TRBD1 (6 bases). CDR1 is SGHKS, CDR2 YYEKEE, per germline (reference sequence). The CDR3 extends over 15 amino acids. V dropped 5 bases and J dropped 3 bases, with 17 bases sitting between them. CDR3 sequence (DNA): TGTGCCAGCAGTCAAATCGGACAGCCTTACTATGGCTACACCTTC. Its protein product is CASSQIGQPYYGYTF.

On this clone: One end of the junction does not line up with germline, which may come from a read error. The J gene is TRBJ1-2, the V gene TRBV18, with D uncertain. This CDR3 is built from 12 residues. Looked up from germline, CDR1 is KGHSH and CDR2 is LQKENI. The CDR3 is CASSSENYGYAF. In DNA form, the CDR3 reads TGTGCCAGCTCTTCGGAGAACTATGGCTACGCCTTC.

This clone was seen just once. The gene calls are TRBV19 and TRBJ1-5; D is uncertain. The CDR3 has 16 residues. V gave up 7 bases and J gave up 0 bases, with 16 bases separating them. Germline CDR1 reads LNHDA; CDR2 reads SQIVND (reference sequence). The DNA for the CDR3 is TGTGCCAGTACTATCAAACACGGGAATAGCAATCAGCCCCAGCATTTT. This encodes CASTIKHGNSNQPQHF.

V usage is TRBV7-2 and J usage is TRBJ2-1; TRBD2 matches at 7 bases. This CDR3 contains 15 residues. Germline values: CDR1 SGHTA, CDR2 FQGNSA. Losses at the gene ends were 5 bases for V and 3 bases for J; bases not matched to a gene: 7. CDR3 coding DNA: TGTGCCAGCAGCCCTCAGCGGGGCAACTACAATGAGCAGTTCTTC. Protein product: CASSPQRGNYNEQFF.

Only a few counts were recorded for this clone. The chain is built from TRBV9 and TRBJ2-7, with TRBD2 matching over 8 bases. The CDR3 consists of 14 residues. J gave up 5 bases and V 0 bases, and 4 bases lay outside the gene matches. From germline, CDR1 is SGDLS and CDR2 YYNGEE. The CDR3 DNA follows: TGTGCCAGCAGCGTAGCGGGGGGGCTCGACGAGCAGTACTTC. It codes for CASSVAGGLDEQYF.

The CDR3 sequence is CASSRSGTGRQPQHF. The CDR3 DNA reads TGTGCCAGCAGTCGAAGCGGGACAGGGCGGCAGCCCCAGCATTTT. The chain is built from TRBV2 and TRBJ1-5, with 9 nucleotides matching TRBD1. The CDR3 consists of 15 residues. Germline V gene data show CDR1 as SNHLY and CDR2 as FYNNEI. Germline trimming cut 5 bases from V and 7 bases from J; bases unmatched to any gene: 9.

This clone was counted a few times. J is TRBJ1-1 and V is TRBV4-1; the match to TRBD1 covers 7 bases. V was clipped by 1 base and J by 0 bases; unmatched bases: 2. The germline V gene encodes CDR1 MGHRA and CDR2 YSYEKL. The CDR3 is 15 residues long. The chain's CDR3 is CASSQGQGLNTEAFF. The CDR3 nucleotides are TGCGCCAGCAGCCAAGGACAGGGCCTGAACACTGAAGCTTTCTTT.

The chain joins TRBV6-6 to TRBJ1-1, with D unclear. V lost 6 bases and J lost 1, with 9 bases in between. CDR1 is MNHNY and CDR2 is SVGAGI in the germline V gene (reference sequence). This CDR3 is built from 13 residues. The CDR3 coding sequence is TGTGCCAGCAGCCCTCGGGGGAACACTGAAGCTTTCTTT. Residues: CASSPRGNTEAFF.

The gene calls are TRBV29-1 and TRBJ2-2; 9 nucleotides agree with TRBD1. The CDR3 length is 18 residues. Per germline, CDR1 SQVTM and CDR2 ANQGSEA. V was clipped by 4 bases and J by 4 bases; unmatched bases: 16. CDR3 nucleotides: TGCAGCGTTGTTCGTGTGACAGGGGGAACTTCGGGCACCGGGGAGCTGTTTTTT. Translating it yields CSVVRVTGGTSGTGELFF.

The chain joins TRBV7-8 to TRBJ1-1; TRBD1 matches 9 bases. V lost 3 bases and J lost 6; bases outside the gene matches: 8. The germline CDR1 and CDR2 sequences are SGHVS and FQNEAQ. The CDR3 covers 15 residues. The CDR3 region has the DNA TGTGCCAGCAGCTTTAACAGGGGGCGAGACGCTGAAGCTTTCTTT. It codes for CASSFNRGRDAEAFF.

The chain has TRBV6-5 and TRBJ2-7, with a tentative D call TRBD1 (5 bases). This CDR3 is 14 amino acids long. V was shortened by 6 bases and J by 2 bases, with 14 bases between the two germline ends. CDR1 is MNHEY, CDR2 SVGAGI, per germline. This CDR3 is CASRTDRVTYEQYF. Written as DNA, the CDR3 is TGTGCCAGCAGGACTGACAGAGTAACCTACGAGCAGTACTTC.

In DNA form, the CDR3 reads TGTGCCAGCACCCAGACTAGCGGGGGTGGCAATGAGCAGTTCTTC. This sequence encodes CASTQTSGGGNEQFF. The rearrangement uses TRBV28 and TRBJ2-1; 12 bases map to TRBD2. There are 15 residues in the CDR3. CDR1 and CDR2 from the germline V gene are MDHEN and SYDVKM. V gave up 7 bases and J gave up 6 bases; unmatched junction bases: 7.

The chain is built from TRBV6-5 and TRBJ2-5; D ambiguous. Trimming took 2 bases from V and 1 from J, leaving 8 bases between them. CDR1 and CDR2 from the germline V gene are MNHEY and SVGAGI. The CDR3 loop spans 14 amino acids. CDR3 in amino acids: CASSYISGQETQYF. The DNA for the CDR3 is TGTGCCAGCAGTTACATCTCGGGCCAAGAGACCCAGTACTTC.